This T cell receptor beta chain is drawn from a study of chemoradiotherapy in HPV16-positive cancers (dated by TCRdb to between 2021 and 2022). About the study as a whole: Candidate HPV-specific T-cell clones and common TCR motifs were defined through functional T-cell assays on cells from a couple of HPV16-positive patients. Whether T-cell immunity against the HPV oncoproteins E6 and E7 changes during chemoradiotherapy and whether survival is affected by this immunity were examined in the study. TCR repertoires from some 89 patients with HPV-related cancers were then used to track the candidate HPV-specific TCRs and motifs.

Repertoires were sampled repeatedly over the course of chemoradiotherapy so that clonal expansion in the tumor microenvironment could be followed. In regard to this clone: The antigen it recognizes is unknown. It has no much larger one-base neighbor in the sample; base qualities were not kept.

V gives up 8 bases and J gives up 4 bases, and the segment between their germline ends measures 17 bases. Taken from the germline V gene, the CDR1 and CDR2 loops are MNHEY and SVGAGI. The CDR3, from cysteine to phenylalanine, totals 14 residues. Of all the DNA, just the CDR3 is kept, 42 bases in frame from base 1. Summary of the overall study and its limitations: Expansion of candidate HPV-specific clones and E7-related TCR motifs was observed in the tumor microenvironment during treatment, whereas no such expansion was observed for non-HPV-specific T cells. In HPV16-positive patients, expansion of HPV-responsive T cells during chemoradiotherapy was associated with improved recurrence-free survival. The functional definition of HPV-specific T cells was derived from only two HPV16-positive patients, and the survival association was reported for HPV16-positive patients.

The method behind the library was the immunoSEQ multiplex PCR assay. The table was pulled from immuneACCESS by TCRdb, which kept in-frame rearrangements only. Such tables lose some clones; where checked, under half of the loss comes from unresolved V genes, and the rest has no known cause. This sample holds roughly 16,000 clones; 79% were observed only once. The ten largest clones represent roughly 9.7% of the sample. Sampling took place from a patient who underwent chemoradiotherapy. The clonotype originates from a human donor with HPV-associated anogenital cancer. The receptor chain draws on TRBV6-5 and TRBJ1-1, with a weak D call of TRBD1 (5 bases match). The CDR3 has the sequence CASSAGRAFTEAFF. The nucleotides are TGTGCCAGCTCTGCGGGACGGGCGTTCACTGAAGCTTTCTTT.